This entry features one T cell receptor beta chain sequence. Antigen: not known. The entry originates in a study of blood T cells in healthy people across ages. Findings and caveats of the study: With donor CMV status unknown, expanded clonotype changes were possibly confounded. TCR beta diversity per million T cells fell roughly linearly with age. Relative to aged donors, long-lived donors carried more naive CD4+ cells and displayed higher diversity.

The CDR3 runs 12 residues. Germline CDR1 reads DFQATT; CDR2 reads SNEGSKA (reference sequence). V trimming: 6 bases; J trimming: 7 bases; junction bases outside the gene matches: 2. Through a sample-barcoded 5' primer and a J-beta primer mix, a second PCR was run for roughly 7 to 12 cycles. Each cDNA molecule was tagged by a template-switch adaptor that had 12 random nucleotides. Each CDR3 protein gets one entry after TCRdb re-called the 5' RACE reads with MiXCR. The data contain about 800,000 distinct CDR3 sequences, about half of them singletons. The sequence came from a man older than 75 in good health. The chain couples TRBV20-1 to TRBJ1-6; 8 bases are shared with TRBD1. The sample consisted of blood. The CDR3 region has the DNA TGCAGTGCCAGACAGGGGAATTCACCCCTCCACTTT. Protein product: CSARQGNSPLHF.